This T cell receptor beta chain was found in a study of shared clonotypes between healthy human individuals. Study-level points and caveats: Clonotypes shared by all four donors outscored non-shared clonotypes in generation probability.

Germline CDR1 is MNHNS and CDR2 is SASEGT. The trim removed 10 bases at V and 5 bases at J, leaving 8 bases unmatched. The CDR3 runs 14 residues. An assay was performed, and its level was deep. Each cell subset's genomic DNA was divided evenly among several immunoSEQ plates. Profiled with immunoSEQ multiplex PCR; TCRdb holds only in-frame clones, not every one. This sample yields a few million clones, of which approximately 93% are seen a single time; about 0.39% belongs to the top ten. Notes on this clone: Its antigen remains unknown.

The rearrangement links TRBV6-1 to TRBJ1-5; 10 positions agree with TRBD1. The sample consisted of naive CD4+ T cells from PBMCs. Subset denoted: CD45RA+ positively selected. The receptor was derived from a man aged 18-30 years in good health. Some clones in this sample may be carry-over from other donors' samples. The CDR3: CATTDRGLDQPQHF. The CDR3 nucleotides are TGTGCCACCACCGACAGGGGGCTAGATCAGCCCCAGCATTTT.